The rows below give T cell receptor beta chains drawn from one sample of a study of shared clonotypes between healthy human individuals. The assay was immunoSEQ multiplex PCR, and TCRdb's table has in-frame clones only and misses some. The profile shows about 1 million clones, approximately 68% of them singletons. The material sequenced was memory CD4+ T cells sorted from blood. The receptors were sampled from a man younger than 35 in good health. CDR3s include the opening cysteine and the closing phenylalanine or tryptophan. A row's size may be missing; if present it is once, few, many or a size class.

TRBJ1-5 | TRBV2 | few | CASRPGTGPQPQHF
TRBJ1-2 | TRBV10-3 | NA | CAISERATGRAYGYTF
TRBJ2-7 | TRBV5-4 | NA | CASSLDSHTTYEQYF
TRBJ2-7 | TRBV2 | few | CASSDRLAENYEQYF
TRBJ1-2 | TRBV30 | once | CAWGAGYGYTF
TRBJ1-5 | TRBV19 | few | CASSTLASNQPQHF
TRBJ2-5 | TRBV2 | NA | CASLIEETQYF
TRBJ1-5 | TRBV6-4 | NA | CASSDSGSLQVVSNQPQHF
TRBJ2-6 | TRBV10-3 | NA | CAISGVNSERGANVLTF
TRBJ2-2 | TRBV7-2 | NA | CASSLASFTGELFF
TRBJ2-1 | TRBV28 | NA | CASSLGGTSGTFGEQFF
TRBJ1-6 | TRBV16 | NA | CASSQIRLLNSPLHF
TRBJ2-3 | TRBV9 | once | CASSPRGLEAVADTQYF
TRBJ2-1 | TRBV2 | NA | CASVGPGLNNEQFF
TRBJ2-3 | TRBV6-1 | NA | CASSQGFSSTDTQYF
TRBJ2-6 | TRBV5-4 | few | CASSTGGGAGANVLTF
TRBJ2-2 | TRBV10-3 | NA | CAIRASGSSTGELFF
TRBJ1-4 | TRBV18 | NA | CASSPRSMEKLFF
TRBJ1-4 | TRBV6-5 | NA | CASRSPNEKLFF
TRBJ2-1 | TRBV5-1 | NA | CASSLGLAGDLEQFF
TRBJ2-2 | TRBV7-3 | many | CASGTGSNTGELFF
TRBJ2-1 | TRBV7-2 | NA | CASSPRQNEQFF
TRBJ1-2 | TRBV7-2 | NA | CASSRDTGIRTF
TRBJ2-4 | TRBV19 | NA | CASSIDRGTSGRKNIQYF
TRBJ2-2 | TRBV30 | NA | CALRGDTGELFF
TRBJ1-2 | TRBV5-6 | NA | CASRQGHYGYTF
TRBJ1-1 | TRBV21-1 | NA | CASIAGGAITEAFF
TRBJ1-1 | TRBV28 | NA | CASSLPVRTTEAFF
TRBJ2-3 | TRBV4-2 | once | CASSLVPGPPDTQYF
TRBJ2-1 | TRBV6-5 | NA | CASSYSRAEQFF
TRBJ2-7 | TRBV18 | NA | CASSAIGAYEQYF
TRBJ1-4 | TRBV5-1 | once | CASSLVGRSDEKLFF
TRBJ2-7 | TRBV7-6 | NA | CASSLAPGYEQYF
TRBJ1-3 | TRBV19 | NA | CASTYTGSLSGNTIYF
TRBJ2-2 | TRBV10-3 | NA | CAISETGPNTGELFF
TRBJ2-5 | TRBV7-2 | NA | CASSPSGNLFEQYF
TRBJ2-5 | TRBV10-3 | NA | CAISLGLAGETQYF
TRBJ1-6 | TRBV2 | once | CASRGTAWVNSPLHF
TRBJ1-6 | TRBV11-2 | NA | CASSLDREYLGSPLHF
TRBJ1-6 | TRBV18 | NA | CASSPPSSYNSPLHF
TRBJ1-4 | TRBV10-3 | NA | CAIRTNEKLFF
TRBJ1-4 | TRBV18 | few | CASSPRLTEKLFF
TRBJ2-3 | TRBV9 | NA | CASSPGTYSTDTQYF
TRBJ2-4 | TRBV6-1 | NA | CASLDGTAPRNIQYF
TRBJ1-1 | TRBV19 | NA | CASSEKNTEAFF
TRBJ1-1 | TRBV28 | NA | CASSPSDRGTEAFF
TRBJ2-7 | TRBV6-5 | NA | CASSVAKLRNEQYF
TRBJ1-5 | TRBV6-1 | NA | CASSEIGQGSQPQHF
TRBJ2-3 | TRBV9 | NA | CASSVGESADTQYF
TRBJ1-3 | TRBV7-2 | NA | CASSLGGRVGNTIYF
TRBJ1-3 | TRBV7-6 | NA | CASSSDRGNTIYF
TRBJ2-4 | TRBV29-1 | NA | CSVEDQVRGQPDIQYF